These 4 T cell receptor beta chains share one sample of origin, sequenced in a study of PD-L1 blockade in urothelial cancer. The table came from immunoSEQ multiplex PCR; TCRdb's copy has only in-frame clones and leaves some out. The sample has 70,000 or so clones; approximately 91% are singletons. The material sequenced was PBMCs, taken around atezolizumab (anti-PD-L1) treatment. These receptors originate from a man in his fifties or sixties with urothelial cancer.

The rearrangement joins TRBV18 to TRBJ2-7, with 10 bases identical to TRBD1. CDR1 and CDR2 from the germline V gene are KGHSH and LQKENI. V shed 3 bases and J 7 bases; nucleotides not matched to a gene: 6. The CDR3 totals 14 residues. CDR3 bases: TGTGCCAGCTCACCCGACAGGGGGCGATGGGAGCAGTACTTC. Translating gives CASSPDRGRWEQYF.

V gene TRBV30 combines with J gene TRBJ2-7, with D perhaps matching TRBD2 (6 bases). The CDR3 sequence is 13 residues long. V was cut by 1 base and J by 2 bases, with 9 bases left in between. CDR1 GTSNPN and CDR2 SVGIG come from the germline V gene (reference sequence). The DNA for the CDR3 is TGTGCCTGGAGTGGGACTACTGCCTACGAGCAGTACTTC. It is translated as CAWSGTTAYEQYF. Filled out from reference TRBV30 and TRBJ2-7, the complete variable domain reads SQTIHQWPATLVQPVGSPLSLECTVEGTSNPNLYWYRQAAGRGLQLLFYSVGIGQISSEVPQNLSASRPQDRQFILSSKKLLLSDSGFYLCAWSGTTAYEQYFGPGTRLTVT.

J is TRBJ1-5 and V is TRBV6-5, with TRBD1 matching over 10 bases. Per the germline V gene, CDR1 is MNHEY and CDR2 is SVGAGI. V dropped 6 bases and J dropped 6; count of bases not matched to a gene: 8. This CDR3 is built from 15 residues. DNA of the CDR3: TGTGCCAGCAGGGGGGGACAGGGGAAGGGTCAGCCCCAGCATTTT. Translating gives CASRGGQGKGQPQHF.

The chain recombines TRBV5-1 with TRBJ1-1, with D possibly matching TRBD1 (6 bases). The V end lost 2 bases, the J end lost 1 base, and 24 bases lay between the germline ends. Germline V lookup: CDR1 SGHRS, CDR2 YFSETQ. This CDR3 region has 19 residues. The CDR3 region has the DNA TGCGCCAGCAGCTTTTCACCCCTTCTAGGAATGACAGGGAACACTGAAGCTTTCTTT. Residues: CASSFSPLLGMTGNTEAFF.